The 3 T cell receptor beta chains below were found in one sample sequenced in a study of T cell responses to AZD1222 COVID-19 vaccine. Measured with immunoSEQ multiplex PCR; TCRdb has only the in-frame clones, and not every one. Here the sample spans over 110,000 clones, almost 90% being singletons. Material: peripheral blood, obtained 28 days after the second AZD1222 dose. These TCRs come from an adult who received the AZD1222 COVID-19 vaccine.

The chain couples TRBV3-1 (or the pseudogene TRBV3-2) to TRBJ2-3, with 9 bases fitting TRBD2. The CDR3 has 15 amino acids. V shed 2 bases and J 4 bases; nucleotides not matched to a gene: 4. Germline V gene data show CDR1 as LGHDT and CDR2 as YNNKEL (reference sequence). CDR3 sequence reads: CASSQHAGGADTQYF. The CDR3 DNA is TGTGCCAGCAGCCAACACGCGGGGGGGGCAGATACGCAGTATTTT.

The J gene is TRBJ1-1, the V gene TRBV4-2, with TRBD1 matching over 7 bases. CDR3 length: 15 residues. Germline V gene sequence: CDR1 LGHNA, CDR2 YNFKEQ. V was pared by 1 base and J by 3 bases, with 5 bases of the junction left unmatched. This chain's CDR3 is CASSQGAQGDTEAFF. The DNA for the CDR3 is TGTGCCAGCAGCCAAGGAGCCCAGGGGGACACTGAAGCTTTCTTT.

V is TRBV7-3 and J is TRBJ2-2; the D gene is possibly TRBD2 (6 bases). The CDR3 has 15 residues. Germline V gene data show CDR1 as SGHTA and CDR2 as FQGTGA. Trimming shortened V by 2 bases and J by 1 base, and 8 bases separated the two germline ends. The CDR3 region has the DNA TGTGCCAGCAGCTTACAAGCGGGGAACACCGGGGAGCTGTTTTTT. It encodes CASSLQAGNTGELFF.